A selection of T cell receptor beta chains follows, all from one sample in a study of technical replicates of blood from a few donors. Clones were read by immunoSEQ multiplex PCR, and TCRdb kept only the in-frame ones, dropping some. The table lists 9,500 to 15,000 clones, 90% to 95% of them singletons. The sequenced material came from PBMCs. The receptors were sampled from a human donor in good health. Each CDR3 is given with its conserved first and last residue. A D gene is named only where the DNA matches it firmly. Clone size is stated in some rows and not others, as once, few, many or a class when expanded.

clone_size j_call d_call v_call cdr3_aa cdr3_nt
NA TRBJ1-3 NA TRBV19 CASSISVAGNTIYF TGTGCCAGTAGTATATCGGTAGCTGGAAACACCATATATTTT
NA TRBJ2-2 NA TRBV30 CAWSVFSTGELFF TGTGCCTGGAGTGTATTTAGCACCGGGGAGCTGTTTTTT
few TRBJ1-1 NA TRBV5-3 CARSLGQRNTEAFF TGTGCCAGAAGCTTGGGACAGCGAAACACTGAAGCTTTCTTT
NA TRBJ1-1 NA TRBV19 CASSFLRAEAFF TGTGCCAGTAGCTTCTTGCGGGCTGAAGCTTTCTTT
NA TRBJ2-7 NA TRBV18 CASSFGPGEVSYEQYF TGTGCCAGCTCATTTGGACCGGGAGAGGTCTCCTACGAGCAGTACTTC
NA TRBJ1-5 NA TRBV23-1 CASSPVFSGLGNQPQHF TGCGCCAGCAGCCCGGTGTTTAGCGGCTTGGGCAATCAGCCCCAGCATTTT
NA TRBJ2-1 NA TRBV10-3 CAISDGSGSYNGSKFF TGTGCCATCAGTGACGGGAGTGGGTCTTACAATGGGAGTAAGTTCTTC
NA TRBJ2-3 NA TRBV11-3 CASSLGQTDTQYF TGTGCCAGCAGCTTGGGCCAGACAGATACGCAGTATTTT
NA TRBJ2-7 TRBD2 TRBV19 CASSPSSGGSYEQYF TGTGCCAGTAGTCCCTCTAGCGGGGGCTCCTACGAGCAGTACTTC
NA TRBJ2-7 TRBD1 TRBV28 CASSPGDRGTHEQYF TGTGCCAGCAGTCCAGGGGACAGGGGGACTCACGAGCAGTACTTC
NA TRBJ2-1 NA TRBV6-1 CASSETGVNNEQFF TGTGCCAGCAGTGAAACGGGAGTGAACAATGAGCAGTTCTTC
NA TRBJ1-1 NA TRBV6-6 CASSYTPGGTEAFF TGTGCCAGCAGTTACACTCCGGGGGGCACTGAAGCTTTCTTT
NA TRBJ2-5 TRBD1 TRBV2 CASSEDTGEETQYF TGTGCCAGCAGTGAAGATACAGGGGAAGAGACCCAGTACTTC
NA TRBJ2-5 TRBD2 TRBV5-1 CASSASTSVQETQYF TGCGCCAGCAGCGCATCAACTAGCGTCCAAGAGACCCAGTACTTC
NA TRBJ1-5 NA TRBV7-8 CASSSGAGDNQPQHF TGTGCCAGCAGCTCAGGGGCAGGGGACAATCAGCCCCAGCATTTT
NA TRBJ2-5 TRBD1 TRBV2 CASRTIQGARETQYF TGTGCCAGCAGAACCATACAGGGGGCCAGGGAGACCCAGTACTTC
NA TRBJ2-1 TRBD1 TRBV2 CASSPDRDYNEQFF TGTGCCAGCAGCCCGGACAGGGACTACAATGAGCAGTTCTTC
NA TRBJ2-7 NA TRBV30 CAWSVQYYEQYF TGTGCCTGGAGTGTACAATACTACGAGCAGTACTTC
medium-sized TRBJ2-5 NA TRBV6-1 CASSEESGFAGLQETQYF TGTGCCAGCAGTGAAGAAAGTGGGTTCGCAGGACTACAAGAGACCCAGTACTTC
NA TRBJ1-3 NA TRBV6-1 CASSSGGGGVTIYF TGTGCCAGCAGTTCCGGGGGGGGTGGAGTCACCATATATTTT
NA TRBJ2-1 NA TRBV9 CASSVGGGKNIKGNEQFF TGTGCCAGCAGCGTTGGGGGAGGCAAAAATATTAAAGGTAATGAGCAGTTCTTC
NA TRBJ2-2 NA TRBV27 CANDTTGPRSGELFF TGTGCCAATGACACTACAGGGCCGCGAAGCGGGGAGCTGTTTTTT
once TRBJ2-1 TRBD1 TRBV4-2 CASSRNPGQGIYNEQFF TGTGCCAGCAGCCGGAACCCCGGACAGGGAATATACAATGAGCAGTTCTTC
few TRBJ2-1 NA TRBV7-2 CASSLQGFSGEQFF TGTGCCAGCAGCTTACAGGGCTTTTCAGGTGAGCAGTTCTTC
NA TRBJ1-2 NA TRBV5-1 CASSLDGQGEGYTF TGCGCCAGCAGCTTGGATGGTCAGGGTGAGGGCTACACCTTC
NA TRBJ2-3 NA TRBV28 CASSPTGIETQYF TGTGCCAGCAGTCCCACAGGGATCGAAACGCAGTATTTT
few TRBJ2-7 TRBD1 TRBV7-6 CASSLGPVRGQGMNEQYF TGTGCCAGCAGCTTAGGACCTGTAAGGGGACAGGGAATGAACGAGCAGTACTTC
once TRBJ2-2 TRBD1 TRBV5-8 CASSPGTVNTGELFF TGTGCCAGCAGCCCCGGGACAGTGAACACCGGGGAGCTGTTTTTT
NA TRBJ2-1 NA TRBV18 CASSPPTQGGNEQFF TGTGCCAGCTCACCGCCAACTCAGGGTGGCAATGAGCAGTTCTTC
NA TRBJ2-6 NA TRBV7-8 CASSLDRLAGANVLTF TGTGCCAGCAGCTTAGACAGGCTAGCTGGGGCCAACGTCCTGACTTTC
NA TRBJ1-2 TRBD1 TRBV7-9 CASSDGQGASGYTF TGTGCCAGCAGCGACGGACAGGGGGCTTCCGGCTACACCTTC
NA TRBJ1-1 NA TRBV6-1 CASSELTVFTEAFF TGTGCCAGCAGTGAACTAACAGTGTTCACTGAAGCTTTCTTT
NA TRBJ2-1 TRBD2 TRBV28 CASSILSSGSYNEQFF TGTGCCAGCAGTATTCTGTCTAGCGGATCCTACAATGAGCAGTTCTTC
NA TRBJ1-2 NA TRBV7-9 CASSPETVLTSYGYTF TGTGCCAGCAGCCCGGAGACAGTTCTAACTTCCTATGGCTACACCTTC
NA TRBJ2-2 NA TRBV7-2 CASTQWGGARAGELFF TGTGCCAGCACCCAGTGGGGGGGCGCGAGGGCCGGGGAGCTGTTTTTT
NA TRBJ1-3 NA TRBV6-1 CASSFEQGNTIYF TGTGCCAGCAGTTTCGAACAAGGAAACACCATATATTTT
NA TRBJ1-2 NA TRBV7-6 CASSLRDTDDYGYTF TGTGCCAGCAGCTTAAGGGACACCGATGACTATGGCTACACCTTC
NA TRBJ2-3 NA TRBV5-1 CASSLPPTAAGYEDTQYF TGCGCCAGCAGCTTACCCCCAACGGCGGCGGGATACGAAGATACGCAGTATTTT
NA TRBJ1-4 TRBD1 TRBV4-1 CASRHSETGGNEKLFF TGCGCCAGCAGACACAGTGAGACAGGGGGCAATGAAAAACTGTTTTTT
NA TRBJ2-3 TRBD1 TRBV27 CASSGILDRGGNTQYF TGTGCCAGCAGTGGGATCCTTGACAGGGGAGGCAATACGCAGTATTTT
NA TRBJ2-1 TRBD2 TRBV27 CASSLGGSGVRSYNEQFF TGTGCCAGCAGTTTGGGAGGGTCTGGGGTTCGTTCCTACAATGAGCAGTTCTTC
few TRBJ1-2 NA TRBV6-1 CASSEGDSAYGYTF TGTGCCAGCAGTGAAGGCGACAGCGCATATGGCTACACCTTC
NA TRBJ2-7 NA TRBV5-1 CASSVTGPPYEQYF TGCGCCAGCAGCGTCACAGGGCCCCCCTACGAGCAGTACTTC
NA TRBJ2-2 NA TRBV7-9 CASQTAGWRTGELFF TGTGCCAGCCAGACCGCGGGGTGGCGGACCGGGGAGCTGTTTTTT
once TRBJ1-2 TRBD1 TRBV12-5 CASTSEDRVYGYTF TGTGCTAGCACCAGCGAGGACAGGGTTTATGGCTACACCTTC
NA TRBJ1-1 TRBD1 TRBV25-1 CASSELQGARTEAFF TGTGCCAGCAGTGAATTGCAGGGGGCGAGAACTGAAGCTTTCTTT
NA TRBJ1-2 TRBD1 TRBV2 CASSETGRNYGYTF TGTGCCAGCAGTGAGACAGGGAGGAACTATGGCTACACCTTC
NA TRBJ2-7 NA TRBV4-1 CASSPTGDSYEQYF TGCGCCAGCAGCCCCACGGGAGACTCCTACGAGCAGTACTTC
NA TRBJ2-7 NA TRBV5-5 CASSSGSTYEQYF TGTGCCAGCAGCTCGGGGTCTACCTACGAGCAGTACTTC
NA TRBJ2-5 NA TRBV11-2 CASSLDLRGAQYF TGTGCCAGCAGCTTGGACCTCAGGGGAGCCCAGTACTTC
NA TRBJ2-2 NA TRBV27 CASSLETGFGGELFF TGTGCCAGCAGTTTAGAAACAGGGTTTGGCGGGGAGCTGTTTTTT
few TRBJ1-1 NA TRBV28 CATYRNTEAFF TGTGCCACATACAGGAACACTGAAGCTTTCTTT
NA TRBJ1-3 TRBD1 TRBV4-2 CASSQDPGTGVNTIYF TGTGCCAGCAGCCAAGACCCCGGGACAGGGGTAAACACCATATATTTT
NA TRBJ1-3 NA TRBV29-1 CSVVSNSGNTIYF TGCAGCGTTGTAAGCAACTCTGGAAACACCATATATTTT